This T cell receptor beta chain was sequenced for a study of blood T cell repertoires in COVID-19. This CDR3 comprises 15 residues. CDR1 SEHNR and CDR2 FQNEAQ come from the germline V gene (reference sequence). The V end lost 5 bases, the J end lost 5 bases, and 16 bases lay between the germline ends. Data came from immunoSEQ multiplex PCR; TCRdb stores just in-frame clones and leaves some out. The sample records about 220,000 clones, around 80% being singletons. The rearrangement links TRBV7-9 to TRBJ2-1, with D uncertain. The sequencing input was peripheral blood. This receptor was identified in a woman aged 70-85 years with acute or convalescent COVID-19. Written as DNA, the CDR3 is TGTGCCAGCAGCCACCTTTGGGCGCTTAACAATGAGCAGTTCTTC. It is translated as CASSHLWALNNEQFF.